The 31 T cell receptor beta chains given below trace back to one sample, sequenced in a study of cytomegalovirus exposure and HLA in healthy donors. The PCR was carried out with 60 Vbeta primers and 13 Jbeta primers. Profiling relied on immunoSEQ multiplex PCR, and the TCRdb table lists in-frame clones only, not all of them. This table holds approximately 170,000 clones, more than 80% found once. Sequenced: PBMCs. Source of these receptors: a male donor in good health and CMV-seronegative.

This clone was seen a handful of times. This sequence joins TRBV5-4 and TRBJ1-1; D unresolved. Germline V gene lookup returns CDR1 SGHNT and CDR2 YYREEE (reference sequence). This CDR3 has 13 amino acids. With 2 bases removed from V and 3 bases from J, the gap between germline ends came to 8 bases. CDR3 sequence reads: CASSFGVDTEAFF. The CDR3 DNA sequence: TGTGCCAGCAGCTTCGGGGTGGACACTGAAGCTTTCTTT.

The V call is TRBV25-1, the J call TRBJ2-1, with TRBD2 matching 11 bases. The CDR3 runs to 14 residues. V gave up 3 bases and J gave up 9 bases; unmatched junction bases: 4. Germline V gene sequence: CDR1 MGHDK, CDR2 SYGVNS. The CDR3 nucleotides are TGTGCCAGCAGTGAGGGACTAGCGGTATCTGAGCAGTTCTTC. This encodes CASSEGLAVSEQFF.

Here the CDR3 DNA reads TGTGCTAGCCGACCGGGACTAGCGGGACCCTCGGGCTCCTACAATGAGCAGTTCTTC. Its protein is CASRPGLAGPSGSYNEQFF. The chain carries TRBV7-7 and TRBJ2-1, with 13 bases lining up with TRBD2. Germline V gene lookup returns CDR1 SSHAT and CDR2 FNYEAQ (reference sequence). The CDR3 totals 19 residues.

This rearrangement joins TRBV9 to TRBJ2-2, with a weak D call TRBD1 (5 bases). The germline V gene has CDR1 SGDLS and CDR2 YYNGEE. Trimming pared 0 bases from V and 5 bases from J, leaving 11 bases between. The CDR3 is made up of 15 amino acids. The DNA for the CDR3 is TGTGCCAGCAGCGTAGGAACAGGTGGTACCGGGGAGCTGTTTTTT. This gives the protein CASSVGTGGTGELFF.

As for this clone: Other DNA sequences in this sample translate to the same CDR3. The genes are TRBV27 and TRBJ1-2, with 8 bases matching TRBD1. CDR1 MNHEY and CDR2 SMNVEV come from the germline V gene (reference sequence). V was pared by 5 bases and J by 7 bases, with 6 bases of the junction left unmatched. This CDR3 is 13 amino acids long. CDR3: CASSPGQGSGYTF. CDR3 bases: TGTGCCAGCAGTCCCGGACAGGGAAGTGGCTACACCTTC.

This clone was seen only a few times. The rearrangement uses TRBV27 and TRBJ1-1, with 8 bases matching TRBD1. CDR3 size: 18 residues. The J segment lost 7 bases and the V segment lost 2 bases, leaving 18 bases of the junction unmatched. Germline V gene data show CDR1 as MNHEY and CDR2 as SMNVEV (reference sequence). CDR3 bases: TGTGCCAGCAGTTTACCCCCCCGTCCAGGGGGCATTCCCCTTGAAGCTTTCTTT. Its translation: CASSLPPRPGGIPLEAFF.

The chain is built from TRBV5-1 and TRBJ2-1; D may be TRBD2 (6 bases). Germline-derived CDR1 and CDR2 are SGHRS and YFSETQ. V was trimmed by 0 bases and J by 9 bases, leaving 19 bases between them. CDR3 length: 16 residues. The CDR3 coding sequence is TGCGCCAGCAGCTTGGATATCACTAGCCCCCCTACTGAGCAGTTCTTC. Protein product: CASSLDITSPPTEQFF.

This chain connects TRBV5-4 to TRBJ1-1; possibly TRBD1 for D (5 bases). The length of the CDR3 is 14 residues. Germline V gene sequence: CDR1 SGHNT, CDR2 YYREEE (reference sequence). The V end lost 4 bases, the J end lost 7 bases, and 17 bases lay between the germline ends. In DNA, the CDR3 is TGTGCCAGCAGCCCGGGGCGGGGAGGGTATGAAGCTTTCTTT. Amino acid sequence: CASSPGRGGYEAFF.

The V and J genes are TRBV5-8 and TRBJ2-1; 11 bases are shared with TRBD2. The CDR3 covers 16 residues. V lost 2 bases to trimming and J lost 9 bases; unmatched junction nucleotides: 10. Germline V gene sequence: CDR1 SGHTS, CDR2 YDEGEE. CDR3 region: CASSFRPGLAGGEQFF. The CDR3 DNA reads TGTGCCAGCAGCTTCCGCCCAGGGCTAGCGGGAGGTGAGCAGTTCTTC.

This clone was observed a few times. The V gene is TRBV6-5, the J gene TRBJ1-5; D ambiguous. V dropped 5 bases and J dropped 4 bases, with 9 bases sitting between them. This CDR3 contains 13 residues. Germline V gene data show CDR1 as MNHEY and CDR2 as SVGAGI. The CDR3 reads CASSMGRNQPQHF. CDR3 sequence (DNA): TGTGCCAGCAGTATGGGGAGGAATCAGCCCCAGCATTTT.

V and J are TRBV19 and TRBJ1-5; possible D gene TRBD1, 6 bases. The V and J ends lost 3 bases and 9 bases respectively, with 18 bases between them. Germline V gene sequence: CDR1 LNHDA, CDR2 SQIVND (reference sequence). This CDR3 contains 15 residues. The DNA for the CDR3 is TGTGCCAGTAGTATCAGTGACAGGCAAGGGTCGCCCCAGCATTTT. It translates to CASSISDRQGSPQHF.

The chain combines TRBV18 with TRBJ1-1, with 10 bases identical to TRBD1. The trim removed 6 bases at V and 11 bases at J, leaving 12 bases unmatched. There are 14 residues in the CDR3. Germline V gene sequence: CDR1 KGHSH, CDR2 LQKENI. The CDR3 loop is CASSLGDRGYTAFF. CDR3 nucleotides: TGTGCCAGCTCTCTCGGGGACAGGGGTTATACGGCTTTCTTT. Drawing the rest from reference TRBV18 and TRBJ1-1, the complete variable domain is NAGVMQNPRHLVRRRGQEARLRCSPMKGHSHVYWYRQLPEEGLKFMVYLQKENIIDESGMPKERFSAEFPKEGPSILRIQQVVRGDSAAYFCASSLGDRGYTAFFGQGTRLTVV.

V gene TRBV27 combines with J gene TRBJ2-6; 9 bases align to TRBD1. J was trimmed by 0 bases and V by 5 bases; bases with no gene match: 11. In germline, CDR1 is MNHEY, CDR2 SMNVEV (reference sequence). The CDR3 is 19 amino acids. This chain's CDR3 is CASSPRVQGADSGANVLTF. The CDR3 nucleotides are TGTGCCAGCAGTCCCCGGGTACAGGGGGCTGACTCTGGGGCCAACGTCCTGACTTTC.

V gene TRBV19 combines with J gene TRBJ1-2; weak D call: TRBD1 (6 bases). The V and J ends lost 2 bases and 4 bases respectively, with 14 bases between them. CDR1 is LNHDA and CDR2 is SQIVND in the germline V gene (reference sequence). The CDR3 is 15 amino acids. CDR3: CASSIRTDGPYGYTF. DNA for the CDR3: TGTGCCAGTAGTATACGGACAGACGGACCCTATGGCTACACCTTC.

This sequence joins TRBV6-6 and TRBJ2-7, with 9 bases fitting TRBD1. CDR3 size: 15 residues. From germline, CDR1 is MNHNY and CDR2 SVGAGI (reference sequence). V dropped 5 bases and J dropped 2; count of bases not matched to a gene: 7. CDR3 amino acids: CASSRPGTGTYEQYF. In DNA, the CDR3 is TGTGCCAGCAGTCGGCCCGGGACAGGGACCTACGAGCAGTACTTC.

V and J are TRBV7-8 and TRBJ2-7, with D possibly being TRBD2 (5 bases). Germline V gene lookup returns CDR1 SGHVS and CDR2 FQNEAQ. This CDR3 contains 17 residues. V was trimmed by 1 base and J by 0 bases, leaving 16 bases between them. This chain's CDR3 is CASSLGLAVTGSYEQYF. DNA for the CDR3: TGTGCCAGCAGCTTAGGGCTAGCTGTCACGGGCTCCTACGAGCAGTACTTC.

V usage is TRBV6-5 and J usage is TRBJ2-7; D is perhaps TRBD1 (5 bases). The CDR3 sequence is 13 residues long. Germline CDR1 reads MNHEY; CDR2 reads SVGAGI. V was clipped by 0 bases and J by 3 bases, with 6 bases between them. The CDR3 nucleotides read TGTGCCAGCAGTTACTCTACAGGCTACGAGCAGTACTTC. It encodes CASSYSTGYEQYF.

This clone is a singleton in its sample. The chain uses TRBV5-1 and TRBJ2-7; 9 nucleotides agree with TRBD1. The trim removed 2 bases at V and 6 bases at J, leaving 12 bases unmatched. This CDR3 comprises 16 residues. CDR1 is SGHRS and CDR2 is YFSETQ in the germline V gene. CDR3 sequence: CASSLNTGTGNFEQYF. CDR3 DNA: TGCGCCAGCAGCTTAAACACCGGGACAGGGAATTTCGAGCAGTACTTC.

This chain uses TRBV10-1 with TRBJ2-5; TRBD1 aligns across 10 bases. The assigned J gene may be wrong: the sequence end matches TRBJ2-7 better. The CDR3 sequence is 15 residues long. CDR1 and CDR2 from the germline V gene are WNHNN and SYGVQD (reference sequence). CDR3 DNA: TGCGCCAGCAGGGAGCCGGGACAGGGGTTCTACGAGCAGTACTTC. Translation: CASREPGQGFYEQYF.

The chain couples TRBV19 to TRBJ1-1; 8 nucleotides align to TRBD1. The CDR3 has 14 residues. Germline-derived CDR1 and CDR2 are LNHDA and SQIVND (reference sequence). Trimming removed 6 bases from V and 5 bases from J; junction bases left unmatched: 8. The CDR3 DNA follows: TGTGCCAGTAGCGGTTCAGGGGGCAGAACTGAAGCTTTCTTT. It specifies CASSGSGGRTEAFF.

CDR3 residues: CASSSRTGGLLDYGYTF. DNA of the CDR3: TGTGCCAGCAGTTCTCGGACAGGGGGTCTGCTCGACTATGGCTACACCTTC. V is TRBV27 and J is TRBJ1-2; TRBD1 aligns across 10 bases. V was clipped by 4 bases and J by 3 bases; unmatched bases: 11. The CDR3 sequence is 17 residues long. In germline, CDR1 is MNHEY, CDR2 SMNVEV (reference sequence).

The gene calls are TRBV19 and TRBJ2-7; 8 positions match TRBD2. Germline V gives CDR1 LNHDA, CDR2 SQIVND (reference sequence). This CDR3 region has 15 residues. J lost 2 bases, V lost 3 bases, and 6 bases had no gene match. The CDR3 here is CASSIEGGGTYEQYF. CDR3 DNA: TGTGCCAGTAGTATTGAGGGCGGGGGGACCTACGAGCAGTACTTC.

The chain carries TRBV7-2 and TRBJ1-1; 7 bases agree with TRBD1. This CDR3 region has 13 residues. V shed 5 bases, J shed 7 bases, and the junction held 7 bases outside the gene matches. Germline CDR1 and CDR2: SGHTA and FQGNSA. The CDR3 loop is CASSLRQGDEAFF. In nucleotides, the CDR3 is TGTGCCAGCAGCCTAAGACAGGGTGATGAAGCTTTCTTT.

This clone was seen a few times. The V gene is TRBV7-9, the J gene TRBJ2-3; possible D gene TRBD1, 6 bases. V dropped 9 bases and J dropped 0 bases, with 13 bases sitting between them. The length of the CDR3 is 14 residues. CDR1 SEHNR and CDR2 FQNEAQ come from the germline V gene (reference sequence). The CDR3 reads CASSPRGSTDTQYF. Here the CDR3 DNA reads TGTGCCAGTAGCCCCAGGGGAAGCACAGATACGCAGTATTTT.

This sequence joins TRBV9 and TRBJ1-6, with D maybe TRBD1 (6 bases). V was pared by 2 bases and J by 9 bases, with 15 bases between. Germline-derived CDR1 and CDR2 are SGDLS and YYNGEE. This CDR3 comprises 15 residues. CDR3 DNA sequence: TGTGCCAGCAGCGTTCAACAGGGTAGGAGTTCACCCCTCCACTTT. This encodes CASSVQQGRSSPLHF.

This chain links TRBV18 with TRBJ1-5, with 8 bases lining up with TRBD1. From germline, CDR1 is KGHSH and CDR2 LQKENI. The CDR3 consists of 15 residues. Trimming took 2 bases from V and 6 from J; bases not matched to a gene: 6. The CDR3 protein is CASSPRGQGIQPQHF. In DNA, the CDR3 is TGTGCCAGCTCACCAAGAGGACAGGGCATTCAGCCCCAGCATTTT.

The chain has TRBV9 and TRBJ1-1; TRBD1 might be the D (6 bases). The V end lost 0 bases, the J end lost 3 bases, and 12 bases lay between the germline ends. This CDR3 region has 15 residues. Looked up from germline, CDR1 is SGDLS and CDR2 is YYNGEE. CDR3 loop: CASSVDGGQDTEAFF. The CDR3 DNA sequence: TGTGCCAGCAGCGTAGACGGGGGGCAGGACACTGAAGCTTTCTTT.

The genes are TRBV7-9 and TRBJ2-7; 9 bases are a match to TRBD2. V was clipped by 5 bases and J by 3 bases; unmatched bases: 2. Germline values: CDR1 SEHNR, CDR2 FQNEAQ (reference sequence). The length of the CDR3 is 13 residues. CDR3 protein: CASSAGGGYEQYF. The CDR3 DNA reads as TGTGCCAGCAGCGCGGGAGGGGGCTACGAGCAGTACTTC.

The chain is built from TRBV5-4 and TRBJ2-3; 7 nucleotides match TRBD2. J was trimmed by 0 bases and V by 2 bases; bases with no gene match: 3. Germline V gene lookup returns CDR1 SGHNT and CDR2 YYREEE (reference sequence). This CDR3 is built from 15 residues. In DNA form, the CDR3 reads TGTGCCAGCAGCTTACGGCGGGAGAGCACAGATACGCAGTATTTT. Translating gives CASSLRRESTDTQYF.

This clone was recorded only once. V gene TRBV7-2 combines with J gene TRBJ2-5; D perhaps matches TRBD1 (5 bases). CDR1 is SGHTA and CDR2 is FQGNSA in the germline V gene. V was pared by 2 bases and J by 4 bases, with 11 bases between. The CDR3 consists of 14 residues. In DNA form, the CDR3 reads TGTGCCAGCAGCTTATTGTACAGGCTAGAGACCCAGTACTTC. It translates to CASSLLYRLETQYF. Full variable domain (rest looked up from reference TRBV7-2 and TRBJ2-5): GAGVSQSPSNKVTEKGKDVELRCDPISGHTALYWYRQSLGQGLEFLIYFQGNSAPDKSGLPSDRFSAERTGGSVSTLTIQRTQQEDSAVYLCASSLLYRLETQYFGPGTRLLVL.

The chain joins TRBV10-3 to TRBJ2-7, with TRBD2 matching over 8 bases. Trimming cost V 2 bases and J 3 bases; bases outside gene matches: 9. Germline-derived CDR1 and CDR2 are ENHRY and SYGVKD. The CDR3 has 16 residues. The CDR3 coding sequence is TGTGCCATCAGTGAGCTCGGGAGGGGGGCGAACTACGAGCAGTACTTC. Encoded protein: CAISELGRGANYEQYF.